The sample holds one count of the clone carrying this T cell receptor beta chain. The data belong to a study of blood T cell repertoires in COVID-19. Study-wide background: COVID-19 samples from acute and convalescent phases originated in the United States, Italy and Spain. Nucleic acid was either cDNA or gDNA, and it came from T cells, B-cell-depleted T cells, or PBMCs.

The germline CDR1 and CDR2 sequences are LNHDA and SQIVND (reference sequence). The length of the CDR3 is 15 residues. Trimming cost V 0 bases and J 7 bases; bases outside gene matches: 4. Original methodology: Cell counts per sample came from amplifying reference gene primers. Data came from immunoSEQ multiplex PCR; TCRdb stores just in-frame clones and leaves some out. The V and J calls and the clone size are those of that table, but D and trimming were determined from the DNA. The table records fewer than 350,000 clones, approximately 90% of them present only once. It was during active infection that Seattle patients were enrolled and then longitudinally followed.

The TCR sequence derives from a woman younger than 45 with COVID-19, enrolled during active disease. Source material: peripheral blood. The genes are TRBV19 and TRBJ1-2; TRBD1 aligns across 11 bases. The CDR3 reads CASSIEGTGGPGYTF. The CDR3 DNA follows: TGTGCCAGTAGTATAGAAGGGACAGGGGGTCCTGGCTACACCTTC.